This T cell receptor beta chain was observed in a study of blood T cell repertoires in COVID-19. Sequencing was performed with immunoSEQ multiplex PCR; in TCRdb, only in-frame clones are kept and a portion is missing. Among roughly 220,000 clones listed, 82% were seen once. The CDR3 has 15 amino acids. Trimming removed 3 bases from V and 6 bases from J; junction bases left unmatched: 10. The V gene's germline CDR1 is MNHEY and CDR2 SMNVEV (reference sequence). The clonotype was recovered from a man aged 40-55 years who had recovered from COVID-19. Sequencing was performed on PBMCs or T cells enriched from blood (not recorded which). The J gene is TRBJ1-2, the V gene TRBV27; TRBD1 agrees at 7 bases. CDR3 in amino acids: CASSLYLGTADGYTF. Written as DNA, the CDR3 is TGTGCCAGCAGTTTGTACCTCGGGACAGCTGATGGCTACACCTTC.